This TCR beta chain came from a study of cytomegalovirus exposure and HLA in healthy donors. Broader study findings: With later analysis, a missense DCLRE1C variant became linked to TCR beta V- and J-gene trimming. Despite most TCR sequences being rare, some public TCRs occurred in many donors.

The PCR contained 60 Vbeta and 13 Jbeta primers. TCRdb's table, derived via immunoSEQ multiplex PCR, lists solely in-frame clones and lacks some. The table records approximately 120,000 clones, about 70% of them present only once. With respect to this clone: Its target is unknown.

Germline loops: CDR1 GTSNPN, CDR2 SVGIG (reference sequence). J gave up 8 bases and V 2 bases, and 14 bases lay outside the gene matches. The CDR3 runs 16 residues. Sequencing was done on a sample of PBMCs. This chain joins TRBV30 and TRBJ1-4, with TRBD1 matching over 7 bases. The sequence was obtained from a human donor in good health. Here the CDR3 DNA reads TGTGCCTGGAGTCCCTCCACCCGGAACAGGGGCGAAAAACTGTTTTTT. Its translation is CAWSPSTRNRGEKLFF. The variable domain in full, with the rest retrieved from reference TRBV30 and TRBJ1-4, is SQTIHQWPATLVQPVGSPLSLECTVEGTSNPNLYWYRQAAGRGLQLLFYSVGIGQISSEVPQNLSASRPQDRQFILSSKKLLLSDSGFYLCAWSPSTRNRGEKLFFGSGTQLSVL.